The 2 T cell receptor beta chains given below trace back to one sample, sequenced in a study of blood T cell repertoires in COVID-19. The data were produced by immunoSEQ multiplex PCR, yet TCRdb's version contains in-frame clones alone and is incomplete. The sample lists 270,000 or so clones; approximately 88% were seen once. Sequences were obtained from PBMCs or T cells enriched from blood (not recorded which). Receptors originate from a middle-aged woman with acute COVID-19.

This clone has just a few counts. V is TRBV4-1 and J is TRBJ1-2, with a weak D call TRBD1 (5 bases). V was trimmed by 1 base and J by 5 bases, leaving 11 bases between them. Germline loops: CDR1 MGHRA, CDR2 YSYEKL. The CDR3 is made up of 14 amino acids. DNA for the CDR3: TGCGCCAGCAGCCAAGGAGACAGCTTTTATGGCTACACCTTC. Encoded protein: CASSQGDSFYGYTF.

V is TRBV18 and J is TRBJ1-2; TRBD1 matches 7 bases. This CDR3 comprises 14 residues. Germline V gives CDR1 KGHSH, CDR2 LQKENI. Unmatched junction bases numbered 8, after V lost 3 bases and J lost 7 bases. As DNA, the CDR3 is TGTGCCAGCTCACCTACCCCGGACAGGAGTGGCTACACCTTC. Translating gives CASSPTPDRSGYTF.